This TCR beta chain derives from a study of T cell responses to AZD1222 COVID-19 vaccine (dated by TCRdb to 2020 to 2022). Study-level background: Because spike-specific TCR depth and breadth did not differ between the two schedules, AZD1222 recipients who got a second dose at roughly 4 weeks were pooled with those who got a second dose at roughly 12 weeks. A total of around 240 trial participants underwent TCR sequencing, of whom approximately 200 had received two doses of AZD1222 and about 25 had received two doses of the MenACWY control vaccine. Trial participants were enrolled by age into subgroups of 18-55, 56-69 and 70-plus years, and 148, 28 and 57 TCR-sequenced participants, respectively, were included in these subgroups.

The study at large found these results: Conclusions about previously exposed vaccinees are limited, since just 5 or 6 AZD1222 recipients were seropositive for SARS-CoV-2 at baseline. A significant rise in spike-specific TCR breadth and depth was observed after two AZD1222 doses relative to day 0 and relative to MenACWY recipients. Reportedly, close to half of the unique spike-specific TCRs recognized epitopes lying outside the regions that are mutated in the B.1.351 and B.1.1.7 variants. Because no day 14 peak-response samples were available, the repertoires could be characterized only after the peak T cell response. Participants were mostly white British, with more females than males. The authors suggested clonal diversity may have been underestimated. The 56-69-year group was small, and its depth increase did not reach significance, likely because of low power. The vaccine-associated CD4 TCRs covered the entire spike protein, and the dominant responses fell in regions 160-218 and 743-854.

Concerning this clone: Its antigen has not been determined. No clone much larger than this one lies a single base away; base qualities are absent.

What this sample's time point label stands for: baseline before first vaccination. Vaccinee samples were obtained from the UK trials COV001 and COV002, which included a single-blind randomized controlled phase 2/3 trial of AZD1222 (ChAdOx1 nCoV-19) in healthy adults. For TCRbeta chain sequencing, PBMC samples were collected from trial participants at day 0 and at day 28 after the second dose. The CDR3 spans 15 residues, from the cysteine through the phenylalanine. The CDR3 DNA has 45 bases and is translated from base 1. Between the V and J ends, shortened by 0 bases and 5 bases respectively, the junction contains 15 bases. The germline V gene (reference sequence) supplies CDR1 GTSNPN and CDR2 SVGIG. The CDR3 regions of human TCRbeta chains were analyzed by immunosequencing. The study's processing was this. TCRs in the repertoires were compared against a reference library of SARS-CoV-2-specific TCRs that had been generated with the MIRA antigen-specificity platform. Breadth was defined as the fraction of unique TCRs that were SARS-CoV-2-associated. Depth was defined as the fraction of total T cells that were SARS-CoV-2-associated. Using the MIRA data, each spike-specific TCR was mapped to the spike region that the TCR reacts to and placed in a CD4 or CD8 class. Log10-transformed breadth and depth values were compared by one-way ANOVA with Sidak's multiple comparisons tests. TCRdb limited this immuneACCESS table to in-frame rearrangements with V and J called. A share of clones is missing; checked studies link under half to unresolved V genes, and the rest is unexplained. V and J calls and clone size are given by that table; D and trimming were obtained from the DNA. In all, the sample holds approximately 150,000 clones, and 75% to 95% of those were seen once. The leading ten clones occupy 1.4% to 1.5% of the sample.

Sequences were derived from peripheral blood, sampled on day 0 of AZD1222 vaccination. This clonotype was sampled from an adult in good health. Recombination connected TRBV30 to TRBJ2-3; the D gene lacks a confident call. In nucleotide form, the sequence is TGTGCCTGGAGTGTACCATGGCATCCCAGAGATACGCAGTATTTT. Its translation reads: CAWSVPWHPRDTQYF.